A selection of T cell receptor beta chains follows, all from one sample in a study of shared clonotypes between healthy human individuals. Profiling relied on immunoSEQ multiplex PCR, and the TCRdb table lists in-frame clones only, not all of them. This table has 450,000 to 650,000 clones, around 78% appearing once. The sequenced sample consisted of PBMCs. The receptors here all came from a middle-aged woman in good health. Some clones in this sample may be carry-over from other donors' samples. Each CDR3 is given with its conserved first and last residue. D genes are given only for firm matches. A clone size is listed for some rows: how often the clone was seen (once, few, many), or a class if it is expanded.

v_gene	j_gene	abundance	d_gene	CDR3aa	CDR3nt
TRBV7-2	TRBJ1-5	.	.	CASSLGSGRNSNQPQHF	TGTGCCAGCAGCTTAGGGTCGGGGCGGAATAGCAATCAGCCCCAGCATTTT
TRBV9	TRBJ1-3	.	.	CASSADEGYSGNTIYF	TGTGCCAGCAGCGCCGACGAAGGGTACTCTGGAAACACCATATATTTT
TRBV29-1	TRBJ2-7	once	.	CSVEVSSSYEQYF	TGCAGCGTTGAAGTGTCTAGCTCCTACGAGCAGTACTTC
TRBV2	TRBJ2-3	.	TRBD2	CASLGTSGRDTQYF	TGTGCCAGCCTTGGGACTAGCGGGAGAGATACGCAGTATTTT
TRBV18	TRBJ1-1	.	.	CASSPGFRNTEAFF	TGTGCCAGCTCACCCGGATTCCGTAACACTGAAGCTTTCTTT
TRBV5-3	TRBJ2-7	.	.	CASSSMGGPSYEQYF	TGTGCCAGCAGCTCCATGGGCGGGCCATCTTACGAGCAGTACTTC
TRBV14	TRBJ1-5	.	.	CASSSKGQEIINQPQHF	TGTGCCAGCAGCTCAAAGGGGCAGGAGATAATCAATCAGCCCCAGCATTTT
TRBV5-4	TRBJ1-2	.	.	CASSWDRGNDGYTF	TGTGCCAGCAGCTGGGACCGGGGTAATGATGGCTACACCTTC
TRBV30	TRBJ2-3	.	.	CAWSVPRIRDTQYF	TGTGCCTGGAGTGTACCTAGGATCAGGGATACGCAGTATTTT
TRBV5-1	TRBJ2-1	.	.	CASSLGVTPGRSYNEQFF	TGCGCCAGCAGCTTGGGTGTGACCCCAGGGAGGTCCTACAATGAGCAGTTCTTC
TRBV27	TRBJ2-7	.	TRBD2	CASSLSGQREVGYEQYF	TGTGCCAGCAGTTTATCGGGTCAGCGGGAAGTAGGGTACGAGCAGTACTTC
TRBV28	TRBJ1-2	.	.	CASGRDYGYTF	TGTGCCAGTGGACGGGACTATGGCTACACCTTC
TRBV6-6	TRBJ1-4	.	.	CASSPVTTNEKLFF	TGTGCCAGCAGTCCGGTAACAACTAATGAAAAACTGTTTTTT
TRBV4-3	TRBJ2-7	.	TRBD2	CASSQDLVAGVDEQYF	TGCGCCAGCAGCCAAGACTTGGTAGCGGGAGTTGACGAGCAGTACTTC
TRBV11-2	TRBJ2-3	.	.	CASSLALVADTQYF	TGTGCCAGCAGCTTAGCCCTAGTAGCAGATACGCAGTATTTT
TRBV18	TRBJ1-2	.	.	CASSPSGGNYGYTF	TGTGCCAGCTCACCAAGCGGGGGGAACTATGGCTACACCTTC
TRBV4-1	TRBJ2-1	.	.	CASSPNRGEQFF	TGCGCCAGCAGTCCGAACCGGGGTGAGCAGTTCTTC
TRBV7-2	TRBJ2-1	.	.	CASSGFSYNEQFF	TGTGCCAGTTCCGGGTTCTCCTACAATGAGCAGTTCTTC
TRBV18	TRBJ2-7	.	TRBD2	CASSPRTSGRRSYEQYF	TGTGCCAGCTCACCACGGACTAGCGGGAGGAGGTCCTACGAGCAGTACTTC
TRBV29-1	TRBJ2-3	.	.	CSVGVVRGEPNTDTQYF	TGCAGCGTGGGGGTGGTTCGGGGTGAACCAAACACAGATACGCAGTATTTT
TRBV28	TRBJ1-3	.	.	CASSPPGGYSSGNTIYF	TGTGCCAGCAGCCCCCCCGGAGGCTACAGCTCTGGAAACACCATATATTTT
TRBV18	TRBJ2-7	many	.	CASSPRGDGYYEQYF	TGTGCCAGCTCACCAAGGGGGGACGGATACTACGAGCAGTACTTC
TRBV19	TRBJ1-2	.	TRBD1	CASSIPPGQADRGGYTF	TGTGCCAGTAGTATCCCTCCGGGACAGGCTGACAGAGGAGGCTACACCTTC
TRBV30	TRBJ2-1	.	TRBD2	CAWSNLLSGSLYNYNEQFF	TGTGCCTGGAGTAACCTCCTCAGCGGGAGCCTCTACAATTACAATGAGCAGTTCTTC
TRBV28	TRBJ1-2	.	.	CASRKPLRHGYTF	TGTGCCAGCAGAAAACCTCTTCGACATGGCTACACCTTC
TRBV5-1	TRBJ2-1	.	TRBD1	CASSLAGTGSYSNEQFF	TGCGCCAGCAGCTTGGCGGGGACAGGGTCTTATTCCAATGAGCAGTTCTTC
TRBV6-1	TRBJ2-7	few	.	CASSVRNGYYEQYF	TGTGCCAGCAGTGTCAGGAACGGGTATTACGAGCAGTACTTC
TRBV28	TRBJ2-4	few	TRBD2	CASSSAGLASAKNIQYF	TGTGCCAGCAGTTCAGCGGGACTAGCGTCAGCCAAAAACATTCAGTACTTC
TRBV5-4	TRBJ2-1	.	.	CASSLEGEQFF	TGTGCCAGCAGCTTGGAAGGGGAGCAGTTCTTC
TRBV6-5	TRBJ1-2	.	.	CASSYGGVEGGYTF	TGTGCCAGCAGTTACGGCGGAGTGGAAGGAGGCTACACCTTC
TRBV15	TRBJ2-7	.	.	CATSREGSLSYEQYF	TGTGCCACCAGCAGAGAGGGGAGTCTCTCCTACGAGCAGTACTTC
TRBV5-1	TRBJ1-1	.	TRBD1	CASSGTGGYDTEAFF	TGCGCCAGCAGCGGAACAGGGGGCTATGACACTGAAGCTTTCTTT
TRBV4-2	TRBJ2-1	.	.	CASSQGGGWQFF	TGTGCCAGCAGCCAAGGTGGAGGTTGGCAGTTCTTC
TRBV6-5	TRBJ2-1	.	.	CASSYTSATAYNEQFF	TGTGCCAGCAGTTACACCTCCGCTACAGCGTACAATGAGCAGTTCTTC
TRBV13	TRBJ2-7	few	TRBD2	CASSSRGVAGVYEQYF	TGTGCCAGCAGCTCCCGGGGGGTAGCGGGAGTGTACGAGCAGTACTTC
TRBV7-2	TRBJ1-1	few	.	CASSLGATEAFF	TGTGCCAGCAGCTTAGGGGCCACTGAAGCTTTCTTT
TRBV6-1	TRBJ2-7	once	.	CASSEVGQHFYEQYF	TGTGCCAGCAGTGAAGTAGGGCAGCATTTCTACGAGCAGTACTTC
TRBV28	TRBJ2-5	.	.	CRGPGETQYF	TGTCGCGGCCCGGGGGAGACCCAGTACTTC
TRBV5-4	TRBJ2-2	.	.	CASSLAGVNTGELFF	TGTGCCAGCAGCTTGGCTGGTGTCAACACCGGGGAGCTGTTTTTT
TRBV28	TRBJ1-2	.	.	CASRATRRAPYGYTF	TGTGCCAGCAGGGCCACGAGAAGGGCTCCGTATGGCTACACCTTC
TRBV29-1	TRBJ2-3	.	.	CSAESPRGADTQYF	TGCAGCGCTGAAAGCCCTCGAGGAGCAGATACGCAGTATTTT
TRBV9	TRBJ2-2	once	.	CASSVSSGINTGELFF	TGTGCCAGCAGCGTAAGCTCCGGGATCAACACCGGGGAGCTGTTTTTT
TRBV11-2	TRBJ1-2	.	.	CASSLVGGRYGYTF	TGTGCCAGCAGCTTAGTTGGGGGCCGCTATGGCTACACCTTC
TRBV30	TRBJ2-1	few	TRBD2	CASRGGRMNEQFF	TGTGCCTCTCGCGGGGGGCGTATGAATGAGCAGTTCTTC
TRBV6-6	TRBJ2-5	once	.	CASTNGGLETQYF	TGTGCCAGCACCAATGGGGGTTTAGAGACCCAGTACTTC
TRBV30	TRBJ2-1	.	.	CALRAGSGRREQFF	TGTGCCCTTAGAGCTGGCTCGGGGCGCAGGGAGCAGTTCTTC
TRBV5-1	TRBJ1-2	.	TRBD1	CASSLGTDASANYGYTF	TGCGCCAGCAGCTTAGGGACAGACGCTTCAGCTAACTATGGCTACACCTTC
TRBV5-1	TRBJ2-5	.	TRBD1	CASSLGQGSTQETQYF	TGCGCCAGCAGCTTGGGACAGGGGAGTACCCAAGAGACCCAGTACTTC
TRBV5-4	TRBJ2-3	few	.	CASSFAGLTDTQYF	TGTGCCAGCAGCTTCGCGGGACTCACAGATACGCAGTATTTT
TRBV5-1	TRBJ2-2	few	TRBD1	CASSPRAGGTGELFF	TGCGCCAGCAGCCCAAGGGCAGGGGGCACCGGGGAGCTGTTTTTT
TRBV2	TRBJ2-5	.	.	CASSQVRETQYF	TGTGCTTCGTCCCAGGTTAGAGAGACCCAGTACTTC
TRBV11-3	TRBJ2-1	.	TRBD2	CASSKGTSGRSDEQFF	TGTGCCAGCAGCAAAGGGACTAGCGGGAGAAGCGATGAGCAGTTCTTC
TRBV9	TRBJ2-5	.	TRBD1	CASSPHAGTGTVGEAQYF	TGTGCCAGCAGCCCTCACGCCGGGACAGGCACGGTCGGGGAGGCCCAGTACTTC
TRBV5-1	TRBJ2-1	once	.	CASSLGGTGLVYNEQFF	TGCGCCAGCAGCTTGGGTGGTACGGGACTGGTATACAATGAGCAGTTCTTC
TRBV15	TRBJ2-2	.	.	CATSRDVGGGELFF	TGTGCCACCAGCAGAGATGTGGGGGGCGGGGAGCTGTTTTTT
TRBV5-4	TRBJ2-5	.	TRBD2	CASRPAGGMTQETQYF	TGTGCCAGCAGGCCGGCGGGGGGGATGACCCAAGAGACCCAGTACTTC
TRBV5-5	TRBJ2-5	.	.	CASSVPLGRGETQYF	TGTGCCAGCAGCGTCCCTCTCGGGCGTGGAGAGACCCAGTACTTC
TRBV29-1	TRBJ2-7	.	.	CSVGSGLYEQYF	TGCAGCGTAGGGTCGGGGCTGTACGAGCAGTACTTC
TRBV5-4	TRBJ2-3	.	TRBD2	CASSARTSPSGDTQYF	TGTGCCAGCAGCGCTCGGACTAGCCCATCGGGCGATACGCAGTATTTT